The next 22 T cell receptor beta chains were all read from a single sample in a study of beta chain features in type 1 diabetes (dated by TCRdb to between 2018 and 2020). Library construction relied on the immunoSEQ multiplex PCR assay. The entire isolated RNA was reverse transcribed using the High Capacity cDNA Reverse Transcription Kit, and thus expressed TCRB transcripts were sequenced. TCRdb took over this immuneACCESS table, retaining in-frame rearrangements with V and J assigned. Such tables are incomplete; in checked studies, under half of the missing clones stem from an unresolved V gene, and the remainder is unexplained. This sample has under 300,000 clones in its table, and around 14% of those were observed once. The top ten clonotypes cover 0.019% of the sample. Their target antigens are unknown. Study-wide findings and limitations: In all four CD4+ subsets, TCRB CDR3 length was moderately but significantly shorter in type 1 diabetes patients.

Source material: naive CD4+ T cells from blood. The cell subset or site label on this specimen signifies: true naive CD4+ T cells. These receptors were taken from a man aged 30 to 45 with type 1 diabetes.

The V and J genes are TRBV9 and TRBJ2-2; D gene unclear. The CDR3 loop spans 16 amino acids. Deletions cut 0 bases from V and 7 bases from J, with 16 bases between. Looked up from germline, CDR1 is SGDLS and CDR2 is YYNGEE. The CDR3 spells CASSVDKFPGHGELFF. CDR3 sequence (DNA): TGTGCCAGCAGCGTAGATAAGTTTCCGGGTCACGGGGAGCTGTTTTTT.

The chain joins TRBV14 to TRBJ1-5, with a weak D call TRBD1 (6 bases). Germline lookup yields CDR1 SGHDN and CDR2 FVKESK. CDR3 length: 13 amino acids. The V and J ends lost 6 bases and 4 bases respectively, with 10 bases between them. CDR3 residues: CASSPQGNQPQHF. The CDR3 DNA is TGTGCCAGCAGTCCACAGGGAAATCAGCCCCAGCATTTT.

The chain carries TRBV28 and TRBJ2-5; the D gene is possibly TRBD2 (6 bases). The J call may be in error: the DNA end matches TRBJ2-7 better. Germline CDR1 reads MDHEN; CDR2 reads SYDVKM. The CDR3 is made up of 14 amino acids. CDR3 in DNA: TGTGCCAGCAGTCCGCCCGGGGGATCCTACGAGCAGTACTTC. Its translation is CASSPPGGSYEQYF.

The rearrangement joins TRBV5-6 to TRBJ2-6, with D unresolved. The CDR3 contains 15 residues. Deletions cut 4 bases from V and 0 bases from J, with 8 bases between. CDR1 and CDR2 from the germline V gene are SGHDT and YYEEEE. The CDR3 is CASSLFSSGANVLTF. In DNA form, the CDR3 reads TGTGCCAGCAGCCTCTTTAGCTCTGGGGCCAACGTCCTGACTTTC.

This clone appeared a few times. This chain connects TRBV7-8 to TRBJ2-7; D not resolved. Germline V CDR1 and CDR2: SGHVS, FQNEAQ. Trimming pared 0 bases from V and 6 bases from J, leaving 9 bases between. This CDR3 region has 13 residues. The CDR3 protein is CASSLAYVPEQYF. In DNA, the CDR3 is TGTGCCAGCAGCTTAGCGTATGTCCCCGAGCAGTACTTC.

CDR3 protein: CASTRTGLYYEQYF. CDR3 bases: TGTGCCAGCACCCGGACAGGGCTATACTACGAGCAGTACTTC. The chain is built from TRBV7-8 and TRBJ2-7; 8 positions match TRBD1. The CDR3 sequence is 14 residues long. V was clipped by 7 bases and J by 3 bases; unmatched bases: 8. The germline V gene has CDR1 SGHVS and CDR2 FQNEAQ. Together with reference TRBV7-8 and TRBJ2-7, the CDR3 gives the full variable domain: GAGVSQSPRYKVAKRGQDVALRCDPISGHVSLFWYQQALGQGPEFLTYFQNEAQLDKSGLPSDRFFAERPEGSVSTLKIQRTQQEDSAVYLCASTRTGLYYEQYFGPGTRLTVT.

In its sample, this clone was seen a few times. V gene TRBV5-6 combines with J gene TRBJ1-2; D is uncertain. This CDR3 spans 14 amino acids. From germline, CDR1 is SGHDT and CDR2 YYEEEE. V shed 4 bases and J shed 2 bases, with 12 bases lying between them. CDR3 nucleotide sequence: TGTGCCAGCAGCCCCGAGGCCATAAACTATGGCTACACCTTC. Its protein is CASSPEAINYGYTF.

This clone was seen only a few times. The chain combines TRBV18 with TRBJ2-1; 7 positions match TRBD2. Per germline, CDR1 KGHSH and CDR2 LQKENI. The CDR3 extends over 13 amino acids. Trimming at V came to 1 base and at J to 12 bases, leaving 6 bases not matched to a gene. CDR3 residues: CASSPQAGDPQFF. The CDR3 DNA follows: TGTGCCAGCTCACCACAGGCGGGGGACCCGCAGTTCTTC.

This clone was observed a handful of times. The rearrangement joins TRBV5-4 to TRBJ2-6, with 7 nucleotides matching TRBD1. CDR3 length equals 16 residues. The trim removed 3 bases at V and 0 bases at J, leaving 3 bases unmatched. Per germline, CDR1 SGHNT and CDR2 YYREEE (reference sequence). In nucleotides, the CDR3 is TGTGCCAGCAGCTCCAGACAGGGCTCTGGGGCCAACGTCCTGACTTTC. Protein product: CASSSRQGSGANVLTF.

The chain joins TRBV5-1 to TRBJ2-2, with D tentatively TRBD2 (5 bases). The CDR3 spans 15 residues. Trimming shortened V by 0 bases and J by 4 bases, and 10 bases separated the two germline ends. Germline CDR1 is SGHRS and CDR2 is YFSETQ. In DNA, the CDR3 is TGCGCCAGCAGCTTGGCGGGATTGGGCACCGGGGAGCTGTTTTTT. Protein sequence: CASSLAGLGTGELFF.

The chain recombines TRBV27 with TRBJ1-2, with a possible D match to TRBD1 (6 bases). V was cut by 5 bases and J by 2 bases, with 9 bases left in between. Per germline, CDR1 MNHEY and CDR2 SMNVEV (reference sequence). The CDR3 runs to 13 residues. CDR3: CASSRQGNYGYTF. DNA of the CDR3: TGTGCCAGCAGTCGCCAGGGGAACTATGGCTACACCTTC.

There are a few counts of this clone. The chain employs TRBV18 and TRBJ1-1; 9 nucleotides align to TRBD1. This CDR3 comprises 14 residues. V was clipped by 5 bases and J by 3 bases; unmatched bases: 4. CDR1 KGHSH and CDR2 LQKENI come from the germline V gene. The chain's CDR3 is CASSGGQGYTEAFF. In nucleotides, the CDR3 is TGTGCCAGCTCAGGGGGACAGGGATACACTGAAGCTTTCTTT.

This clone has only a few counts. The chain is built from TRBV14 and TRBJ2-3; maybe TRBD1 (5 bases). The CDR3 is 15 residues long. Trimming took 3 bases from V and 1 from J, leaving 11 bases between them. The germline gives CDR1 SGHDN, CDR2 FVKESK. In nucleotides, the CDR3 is TGTGCCAGCAGCCATATGATGGGGCGCACAGATACGCAGTATTTT. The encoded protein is CASSHMMGRTDTQYF. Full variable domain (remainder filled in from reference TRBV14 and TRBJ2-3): EAGVTQFPSHSVIEKGQTVTLRCDPISGHDNLYWYRRVMGKEIKFLLHFVKESKQDESGMPNNRFLAERTGGTYSTLKVQPAELEDSGVYFCASSHMMGRTDTQYFGPGTRLTVL.

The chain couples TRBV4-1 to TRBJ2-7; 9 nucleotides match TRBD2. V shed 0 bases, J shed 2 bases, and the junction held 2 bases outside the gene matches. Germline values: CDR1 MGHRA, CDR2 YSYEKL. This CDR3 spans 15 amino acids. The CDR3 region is CASSQETSGTYEQYF. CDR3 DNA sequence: TGCGCCAGCAGCCAAGAGACTAGCGGTACCTACGAGCAGTACTTC.

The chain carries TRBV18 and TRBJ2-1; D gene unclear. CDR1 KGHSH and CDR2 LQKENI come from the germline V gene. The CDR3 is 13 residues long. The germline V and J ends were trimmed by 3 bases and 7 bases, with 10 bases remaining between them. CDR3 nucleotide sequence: TGTGCCAGCTCACCGTCGGAGATAAATGAGCAGTTCTTC. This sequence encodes CASSPSEINEQFF. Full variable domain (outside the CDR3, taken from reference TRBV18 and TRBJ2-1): NAGVMQNPRHLVRRRGQEARLRCSPMKGHSHVYWYRQLPEEGLKFMVYLQKENIIDESGMPKERFSAEFPKEGPSILRIQQVVRGDSAAYFCASSPSEINEQFFGPGTRLTVL.

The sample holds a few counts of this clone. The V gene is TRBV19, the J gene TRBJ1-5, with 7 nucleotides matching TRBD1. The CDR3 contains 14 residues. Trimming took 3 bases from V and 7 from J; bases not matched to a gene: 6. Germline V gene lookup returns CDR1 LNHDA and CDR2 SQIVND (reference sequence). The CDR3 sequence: CASSIFQGGQPQHF. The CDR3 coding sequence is TGTGCCAGTAGTATCTTCCAGGGGGGCCAGCCCCAGCATTTT.

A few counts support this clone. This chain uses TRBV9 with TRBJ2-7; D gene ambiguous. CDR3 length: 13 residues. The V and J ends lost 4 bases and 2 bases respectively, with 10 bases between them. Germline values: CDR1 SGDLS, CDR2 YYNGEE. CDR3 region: CASSPSYTYEQYF. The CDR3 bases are TGTGCCAGCAGCCCCTCTTATACCTACGAGCAGTACTTC.

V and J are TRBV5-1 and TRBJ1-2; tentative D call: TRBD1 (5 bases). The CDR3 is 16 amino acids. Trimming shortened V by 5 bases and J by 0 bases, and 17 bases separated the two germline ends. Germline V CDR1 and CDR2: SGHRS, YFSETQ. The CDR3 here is CASRLGYRGTNYGYTF. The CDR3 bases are TGCGCCAGCAGGCTCGGGTATCGGGGGACTAACTATGGCTACACCTTC.

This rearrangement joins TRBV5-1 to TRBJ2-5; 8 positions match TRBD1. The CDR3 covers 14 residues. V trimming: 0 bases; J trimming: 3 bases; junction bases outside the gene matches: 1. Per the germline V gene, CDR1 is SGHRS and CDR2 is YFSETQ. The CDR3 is CASSLETGEETQYF. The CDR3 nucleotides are TGCGCCAGCAGCTTGGAGACAGGGGAAGAGACCCAGTACTTC.

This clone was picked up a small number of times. As DNA, the CDR3 is TGTGCCAGCAGCTCCCCAGGGGGACAGAACACTGAAGCTTTCTTT. The encoded protein is CASSSPGGQNTEAFF. This rearrangement joins TRBV7-9 to TRBJ1-1; 7 nucleotides agree with TRBD1. Germline values: CDR1 SEHNR, CDR2 FQNEAQ (reference sequence). The ends lost 4 bases at V and 1 base at J; junction bases unmatched: 6. CDR3 size: 15 residues.

In DNA form, the CDR3 reads TGTGCCTGGAGTGGCGGAGCGGTGTTTAGAGCCAAAAACATTCAGTACTTC. This encodes CAWSGGAVFRAKNIQYF. The rearrangement uses TRBV30 and TRBJ2-4, with D possibly being TRBD2 (5 bases). This CDR3 is 17 amino acids long. Germline assignment: CDR1 GTSNPN and CDR2 SVGIG (reference sequence). Between the trimmed V and J ends, which lost 1 base and 0 bases, there was a span of 16 bases.

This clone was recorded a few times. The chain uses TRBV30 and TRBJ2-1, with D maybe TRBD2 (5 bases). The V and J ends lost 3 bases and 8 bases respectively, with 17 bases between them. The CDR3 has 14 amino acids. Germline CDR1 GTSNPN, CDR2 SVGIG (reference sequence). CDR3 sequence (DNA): TGTGCCTGGAGGGTGTACGGAGAGGGATATGAGCAGTTCTTC. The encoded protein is CAWRVYGEGYEQFF.